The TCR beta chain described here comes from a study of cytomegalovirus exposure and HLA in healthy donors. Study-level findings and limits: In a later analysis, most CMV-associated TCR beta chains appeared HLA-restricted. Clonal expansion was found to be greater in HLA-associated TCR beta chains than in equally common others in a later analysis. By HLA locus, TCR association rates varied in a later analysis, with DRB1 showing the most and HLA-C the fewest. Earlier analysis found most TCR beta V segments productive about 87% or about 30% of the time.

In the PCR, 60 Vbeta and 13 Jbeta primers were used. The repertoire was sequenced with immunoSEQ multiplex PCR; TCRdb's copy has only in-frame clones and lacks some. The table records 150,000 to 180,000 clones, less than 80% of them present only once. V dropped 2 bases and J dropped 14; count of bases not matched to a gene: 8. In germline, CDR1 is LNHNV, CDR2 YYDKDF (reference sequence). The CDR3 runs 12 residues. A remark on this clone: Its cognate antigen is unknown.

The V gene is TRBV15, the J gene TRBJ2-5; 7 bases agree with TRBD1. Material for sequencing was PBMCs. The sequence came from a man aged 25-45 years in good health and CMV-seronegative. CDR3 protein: CATSRYTGVAYF. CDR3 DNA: TGTGCCACCAGCAGATATACAGGGGTGGCTTACTTC.